This T cell receptor (beta chain) was obtained from a study of HIV-infected children after antiretroviral therapy interruption. Study at large: Interruption-arm sampling covered weeks 0, 12, interruption end (24 or 48), and about 3 years post-study.

Trimming cost V 2 bases and J 5 bases, with 16 bases left between them. Germline V gene lookup returns CDR1 MNHNY and CDR2 SVGAGI (reference sequence). The CDR3 loop spans 16 amino acids. This clonotype was observed at least ten times. As to treatment: PENTA 11 planned treatment interruption arm or continuous ART arm. A 3' RACE protocol on RNA, with unique molecular identifiers, produced the TCR library. TCRdb passed the 3' RACE reads through MiXCR, listing each CDR3 protein once. This sample yields some 90,000 distinct CDR3 sequences, of which around 6.9% are seen a single time; 1% to 1.3% belongs to the top ten.

The genes are TRBV6-6 and TRBJ2-1; perhaps D is TRBD1 or TRBD2 (7 bases each). The input for sequencing was CD45RA+ CD4+ T cells from PBMCs, pooled from several time points, taken from a donor given antiretroviral therapy, either interrupted or continuous. Subset noted: naive CD4+ CD45RA+ CD45RO- T cells. The source of this sequence is a pool of human donors with HIV. The CDR3 coding sequence is TGTGCCAGCAGTTACAGACAGGGAGGGACCGACAATGAGCAGTTCTTC. This encodes CASSYRQGGTDNEQFF.